The 21 T cell receptor beta chains presented below share a single source sample, sequenced in a study of blood T cell repertoires in COVID-19. Measured with immunoSEQ multiplex PCR; TCRdb has only the in-frame clones, and not every one. The table records under 150,000 clones, 70% to 80% of them present only once. Specimen: peripheral blood. These receptors were obtained from a human donor in a cohort sampled during active COVID-19.

This clone is a singleton in its sample. The CDR3 nucleotides are TGTGCCTGGAGCCCAAAGGTGAGCCAGGTGACTGAAGCTTTCTTT. Translating it yields CAWSPKVSQVTEAFF. The chain couples TRBV30 to TRBJ1-1; D is undetermined. V was pared by 3 bases and J by 5 bases, with 19 bases between. Germline V CDR1 and CDR2: GTSNPN, SVGIG (reference sequence). This CDR3 is 15 amino acids long.

This sequence joins TRBV11-2 and TRBJ1-4; 9 positions agree with TRBD1. The CDR3 consists of 14 residues. The V segment lost 5 bases and the J segment 7 bases; nucleotides outside the gene matches: 5. Germline V lookup: CDR1 SGHAT, CDR2 FQNNGV. DNA for the CDR3: TGTGCCAGCAGCCGACAGGGGGGACGTGAAAAACTGTTTTTT. Its protein is CASSRQGGREKLFF.

The V and J genes are TRBV24-1 and TRBJ2-3; TRBD2 is a possible D gene (5 bases). This CDR3 is 14 amino acids long. Germline V lookup: CDR1 KGHDR, CDR2 SFDVKD. Trimming pared 9 bases from V and 0 bases from J, leaving 12 bases between. CDR3 DNA: TGTGCCACCGAAGCGGAATCTAGCACAGATACGCAGTATTTT. It codes for CATEAESSTDTQYF.

This clone was detected only a few times. This chain links TRBV7-2 with TRBJ2-1; 9 nucleotides match TRBD2. This CDR3 contains 15 residues. In germline, CDR1 is SGHTA, CDR2 FQGNSA. J lost 4 bases, V lost 6 bases, and 7 bases had no gene match. CDR3 DNA sequence: TGTGCCAGCAGTATGGCTAGCGGGGAGTACAATGAGCAGTTCTTC. It encodes CASSMASGEYNEQFF.

This chain joins TRBV27 and TRBJ2-5; 10 nucleotides align to TRBD2. CDR3 length equals 15 residues. V was pared by 8 bases and J by 3 bases, with 9 bases of the junction left unmatched. Germline lookup yields CDR1 MNHEY and CDR2 SMNVEV (reference sequence). CDR3 sequence: CASGGILAGEETQYF. As DNA, the CDR3 is TGTGCCAGCGGGGGAATCCTAGCGGGAGAAGAGACCCAGTACTTC.

This clone was detected only a few times. The CDR3 sequence is CASSTPTYVEQYF. DNA for the CDR3: TGTGCCAGCAGTACCCCTACCTATGTTGAACAGTACTTC. The chain recombines TRBV28 with TRBJ2-7; the D is unclear. The CDR3 is 13 residues long. With 5 bases removed from V and 10 bases from J, the gap between germline ends came to 18 bases. Per the germline V gene, CDR1 is MDHEN and CDR2 is SYDVKM.

This sequence joins TRBV27 and TRBJ2-7; 15 nucleotides line up with TRBD2. Germline V lookup: CDR1 MNHEY, CDR2 SMNVEV (reference sequence). The CDR3 extends over 16 amino acids. After removal of 9 bases from V and 2 bases from J, the junction contained 8 bases not matched to a gene. The CDR3 DNA follows: TGTGCCAGTTTTGGCGGACTAGCGGGAGGGCCCTACGAGCAGTACTTC. Translated, it gives CASFGGLAGGPYEQYF.

The chain has TRBV10-3 and TRBJ2-5; 9 nucleotides align to TRBD2. J was trimmed by 5 bases and V by 7 bases; bases with no gene match: 11. Looked up from germline, CDR1 is ENHRY and CDR2 is SYGVKD. The CDR3 totals 15 residues. The DNA of the CDR3 is TGTGCCATCAAGGCAAGCGGGGGGCGTGAGGAGACCCAGTACTTC. Amino acids: CAIKASGGREETQYF.

This clone has just one count. This sequence joins TRBV4-1 and TRBJ2-6; 8 bases line up with TRBD1. CDR3 length: 16 amino acids. The junction had 3 bases not matched to a gene; V was cut back by 1 base and J by 4 bases. Germline V CDR1 and CDR2: MGHRA, YSYEKL. The DNA of the CDR3 is TGCGCCAGCAGCCAAGGACAGGGGAGGGGGGCCAACGTCCTGACTTTC. Protein: CASSQGQGRGANVLTF.

The J gene is TRBJ1-1, the V gene TRBV10-3, with 10 positions matching TRBD1. The germline CDR1 and CDR2 sequences are ENHRY and SYGVKD. The ends lost 10 bases at V and 4 bases at J; junction bases unmatched: 15. CDR3 size: 16 residues. The CDR3 nucleotides are TGTGCCACATACGAAACCGGGACAGGGGCGGGCACTGAAGCTTTCTTT. Its translation is CATYETGTGAGTEAFF.

V and J are TRBV9 and TRBJ2-3; D remains ambiguous. The germline V gene encodes CDR1 SGDLS and CDR2 YYNGEE. The CDR3 is 16 residues long. V was pared by 1 base and J by 1 base, with 13 bases between. DNA for the CDR3: TGTGCCAGCAGCGTAAGTAGCCTTGCGGGCACAGATACGCAGTATTTT. As protein: CASSVSSLAGTDTQYF.

The J gene is TRBJ2-5, the V gene TRBV5-1; D is possibly TRBD1 (5 bases). The CDR3 spans 13 residues. The germline gives CDR1 SGHRS, CDR2 YFSETQ. The ends were cut back, 6 bases at V and 4 bases at J, with 13 bases in the middle. The CDR3, as DNA: TGCGCCAGCACCCGGTCAGGGTTAGAGACCCAGTACTTC. Translated, it gives CASTRSGLETQYF.

The chain recombines TRBV7-8 with TRBJ2-1, with 7 bases identical to TRBD1. The CDR3 totals 14 residues. Per germline, CDR1 SGHVS and CDR2 FQNEAQ. V trimming: 5 bases; J trimming: 6 bases; junction bases outside the gene matches: 7. The CDR3 coding sequence is TGTGCCAGCAGCGCGACAGGGTCTCTCAATGAGCAGTTCTTC. Amino acid sequence: CASSATGSLNEQFF.

The chain couples TRBV28 to TRBJ1-2; the match to TRBD1 covers 8 bases. V gave up 2 bases and J gave up 8 bases; unmatched junction bases: 7. Germline V lookup: CDR1 MDHEN, CDR2 SYDVKM. The CDR3 totals 14 residues. In DNA form, the CDR3 reads TGTGCCAGCAGTTTAAGGTTGGGGGACAGGGGCTACACCTTC. Residues: CASSLRLGDRGYTF.

The genes are TRBV7-3 and TRBJ2-1; 7 bases align to TRBD2. Trimming took 3 bases from V and 3 from J; bases not matched to a gene: 5. This CDR3 has 15 residues. Germline loops: CDR1 SGHTA, CDR2 FQGTGA. CDR3 loop: CASSLSGGYYNEQFF. CDR3 bases: TGTGCCAGCAGCTTGTCCGGGGGGTACTACAATGAGCAGTTCTTC.

CDR3 in DNA: TGTGCCAGCAGTCCCCTCCAGGGAGGAGGAGAGACCCAGTACTTC. Residues: CASSPLQGGGETQYF. The J gene is TRBJ2-5, the V gene TRBV6-2 or TRBV6-3; D might be TRBD2 (6 bases). Trimming took 5 bases from V and 4 from J, leaving 17 bases between them. CDR1 and CDR2 from the germline V gene are MNHEY and SVGEGT. The CDR3 is made up of 15 amino acids.

This clone was seen once. The CDR3 loop reads CASSFLAGSSYEQYF. The CDR3 DNA reads TGTGCCAGCAGTTTCCTAGCGGGGAGCTCCTACGAGCAGTACTTC. V and J are TRBV28 and TRBJ2-7, with 9 bases aligning to TRBD2. Trimming took 3 bases from V and 0 from J; bases not matched to a gene: 3. CDR3 length equals 15 residues. Per germline, CDR1 MDHEN and CDR2 SYDVKM. The entire variable domain, with the rest obtained from reference TRBV28 and TRBJ2-7, is as follows: DVKVTQSSRYLVKRTGEKVFLECVQDMDHENMFWYRQDPGLGLRLIYFSYDVKMKEKGDIPEGYSVSREKKERFSLILESASTNQTSMYLCASSFLAGSSYEQYFGPGTRLTVT.

This chain joins TRBV3-1 (or the pseudogene TRBV3-2) and TRBJ1-4; TRBD1 agrees at 8 bases. The CDR3 is 16 residues long. The junction had 8 bases not matched to a gene; V was cut back by 4 bases and J by 4 bases. Germline CDR1 LGHDT, CDR2 YNNKEL (reference sequence). The CDR3 DNA follows: TGTGCCAGCAGCCCCCGGCCGGGACAGGTTAATGAAAAACTGTTTTTT. It is translated as CASSPRPGQVNEKLFF.

V and J are TRBV7-2 and TRBJ1-1; 8 bases fit TRBD1. Germline assignment: CDR1 SGHTA and CDR2 FQGNSA. V was pared by 5 bases and J by 5 bases, with 4 bases of the junction left unmatched. The CDR3 has 13 amino acids. The CDR3: CASSKDRETEAFF. DNA of the CDR3: TGTGCCAGCAGCAAGGACAGGGAGACTGAAGCTTTCTTT.

This sequence joins TRBV7-3 and TRBJ2-7; D ambiguous. With 3 bases removed from V and 5 bases from J, the gap between germline ends came to 11 bases. The CDR3 consists of 13 residues. Germline loops: CDR1 SGHTA, CDR2 FQGTGA. The CDR3 here is CASSLSAMDEQYF. In DNA form, the CDR3 reads TGTGCCAGCAGCTTGTCAGCGATGGACGAGCAGTACTTC.

CDR3: CASRKTVSAGANVLTF. For the CDR3, the DNA is TGTGCCAGCAGAAAGACAGTCAGTGCCGGGGCCAACGTCCTGACTTTC. The rearrangement links TRBV28 to TRBJ2-6, with D maybe TRBD1 (5 bases). V lost 6 bases and J 4 bases, leaving 16 bases between the germline ends. The CDR3 is 16 amino acids. Germline CDR1 MDHEN, CDR2 SYDVKM.